This paragraph covers one TCR beta chain sequence. What it recognizes is unknown. The authors sorted CD4+ naive, central memory, regulatory and stem cell-like memory cells via CD45RO/CCR7/CD25/CD127/CD95/CD27. The entry originates in a study of beta chain features in type 1 diabetes. Study information: Sorted cells, 90 million to 130 million in number, were examined across all samples. General study points: A possible short-template PCR bias applies equally to patients and controls. Researchers report that Type 1 diabetes patients had moderately but significantly shorter TCRB CDR3s across all four CD4+ subsets.

Trimming took 3 bases from V and 0 from J; bases not matched to a gene: 8. Germline loops: CDR1 GTSNPN, CDR2 SVGIG (reference sequence). CDR3 length equals 17 residues. Reverse transcription of all isolated RNA meant that expressed TCRB transcripts were sequenced. Repertoires were generated with immunoSEQ multiplex PCR, while TCRdb's copy carries only in-frame clones and drops some. Altogether 100,000 to 150,000 clones are present, about 10% being singletons, with the ten largest covering under 0.9%. V usage is TRBV30 and J usage is TRBJ2-5; 12 nucleotides align to TRBD2. The TCR sequence derives from a young man with type 1 diabetes. Sequencing was done on a sample of central memory CD4+ T cells from blood. The CDR3 loop reads CAWRSLAGGLYQETQYF. The CDR3 DNA is TGTGCCTGGAGGTCACTAGCGGGGGGCTTGTACCAAGAGACCCAGTACTTC.